This T cell receptor (beta chain) was documented in a study of neoadjuvant nivolumab and ipilimumab in lung cancer. The study, taken as a whole, reports: Resected tumors had greater TCR richness and clonality than uninvolved lung.

In the case of this clone: The antigen remains unidentified.

The protocol was immunoSEQ multiplex PCR, while the TCRdb copy is restricted to in-frame clones and leaves out a portion. Of fewer than 25,000 clones listed, 82% are singletons. Germline CDR1 and CDR2: SEHNR and FQNEAQ (reference sequence). This CDR3 comprises 11 residues. V was clipped by 6 bases and J by 0 bases, with 3 bases between them. The receptor's source is an adult with non-small cell lung cancer. This sample comprised peripheral blood, obtained before neoadjuvant nivolumab, alone or with ipilimumab. The genes are TRBV7-9 and TRBJ2-7; D is ambiguous. CDR3 nucleotide sequence: TGTGCCAGCAGTCACTCCTACGAGCAGTACTTC. This sequence encodes CASSHSYEQYF. The full variable domain, in which reference TRBV7-9 and TRBJ2-7 provide the parts outside the CDR3, is DTGVSQNPRHKITKRGQNVTFRCDPISEHNRLYWYRQTLGQGPEFLTYFQNEAQLEKSRLLSDRFSAERPKGSFSTLEIQRTEQGDSAMYLCASSHSYEQYFGPGTRLTVT.